These 24 T cell receptor beta chains share one sample of origin, sequenced in a study of T cell responses to AZD1222 COVID-19 vaccine. Sequencing was performed with immunoSEQ multiplex PCR; in TCRdb, only in-frame clones are kept and a portion is missing. The sample lists some 150,000 clones, approximately 91% occurring once. This specimen was peripheral blood, taken 28 days after the second AZD1222 dose. These TCRs come from an adult who received the AZD1222 COVID-19 vaccine.

Written as DNA, the CDR3 is TGTGCCAGCAGTTACGGGGGCATCAAGGATGAAGCTTTCTTT. It codes for CASSYGGIKDEAFF. The chain has TRBV6-5 and TRBJ1-1, with a tentative D call TRBD1 (6 bases). Trimming removed 2 bases at V and 7 bases at J, with 14 bases between. This CDR3 contains 14 residues. Per the germline V gene, CDR1 is MNHEY and CDR2 is SVGAGI.

The chain couples TRBV5-1 to TRBJ1-2; perhaps TRBD1 as D (5 bases). Germline loops: CDR1 SGHRS, CDR2 YFSETQ. The V end lost 4 bases, the J end lost 7 bases, and 8 bases lay between the germline ends. The CDR3 consists of 11 residues. The CDR3 sequence is CASSEGAGYTF. The CDR3 DNA is TGCGCCAGCAGCGAAGGGGCTGGCTACACCTTC.

This chain connects TRBV6-5 to TRBJ1-1, with D possibly TRBD1 on 6 matching bases. CDR1 and CDR2 from the germline V gene are MNHEY and SVGAGI. The CDR3 sequence is 13 residues long. Trimming removed 2 bases at V and 5 bases at J, with 9 bases between. The CDR3 coding sequence is TGTGCCAGCAGTTACCAAGGGGGGACTGAAGCTTTCTTT. The encoded protein is CASSYQGGTEAFF.

This chain links TRBV19 with TRBJ1-2; D is possibly TRBD1 (5 bases). The V gene's germline CDR1 is LNHDA and CDR2 SQIVND (reference sequence). V was pared by 7 bases and J by 4 bases, with 13 bases between. This CDR3 has 13 residues. The CDR3 sequence: CASTAGPGYGYTF. In nucleotides, the CDR3 is TGTGCCAGTACGGCAGGGCCGGGCTATGGCTACACCTTC.

V and J are TRBV2 and TRBJ2-2; 8 nucleotides agree with TRBD1. With 4 bases clipped from V and 4 bases from J, the junction kept 8 bases outside the gene matches. Germline CDR1 and CDR2: SNHLY and FYNNEI. This CDR3 comprises 16 residues. CDR3 coding DNA: TGTGCCAGCAGTGTAGACAGGGGAGTGGGCACCGGGGAGCTGTTTTTT. Translating it yields CASSVDRGVGTGELFF.

The J gene is TRBJ1-2, the V gene TRBV5-4, with D possibly being TRBD1 (5 bases). CDR3 length: 13 residues. The germline V gene encodes CDR1 SGHNT and CDR2 YYREEE (reference sequence). Trimming left V 4 bases short and J 5 bases short, with 12 bases between. In DNA, the CDR3 is TGTGCCAGCAGCAGGGACGGCTCTTATGGCTACACCTTC. Translated: CASSRDGSYGYTF. The full variable domain, in which reference TRBV5-4 and TRBJ1-2 provide the parts outside the CDR3, is ETGVTQSPTHLIKTRGQQVTLRCSSQSGHNTVSWYQQALGQGPQFIFQYYREEENGRGNFPPRFSGLQFPNYSSELNVNALELDDSALYLCASSRDGSYGYTFGSGTRLTVV.

The J gene is TRBJ1-4, the V gene TRBV2, with 8 bases identical to TRBD1. This CDR3 is 15 amino acids long. The junction had 11 bases not matched to a gene; V was cut back by 6 bases and J by 8 bases. Germline CDR1 SNHLY, CDR2 FYNNEI. CDR3 coding DNA: TGTGCCAGCAGCGTCCATCAGGGGGCGGGAGAAAAACTGTTTTTT. Translation: CASSVHQGAGEKLFF. Based on the CDR3 plus reference TRBV2 and TRBJ1-4, the full variable domain is EPEVTQTPSHQVTQMGQEVILRCVPISNHLYFYWYRQILGQKVEFLVSFYNNEISEKSEIFDDQFSVERPDGSNFTLKIRSTKLEDSAMYFCASSVHQGAGEKLFFGSGTQLSVL.

On this clone: The junction does not match germline at one end; this may be a read error. This sequence joins TRBV2 and TRBJ2-5, with D possibly being TRBD2 (5 bases). The CDR3 extends over 15 amino acids. Looked up from germline, CDR1 is SNHLY and CDR2 is FYNNEI. The CDR3 DNA reads TGTGCCAGCAGGGAAGACGGGGTGGGCCAAGAGACCCAGTACTTC. Its protein is CASREDGVGQETQYF.

This sequence joins TRBV19 and TRBJ1-1; D might be TRBD1 (5 bases). The germline V gene has CDR1 LNHDA and CDR2 SQIVND (reference sequence). This CDR3 has 13 residues. V dropped 5 bases and J dropped 1 base, with 8 bases sitting between them. The CDR3 DNA is TGTGCCAGTAGTGTACAGGAGAACACTGAAGCTTTCTTT. Translated: CASSVQENTEAFF.

V gene TRBV7-3 combines with J gene TRBJ1-1; no clear D gene. Germline lookup yields CDR1 SGHTA and CDR2 FQGTGA. Trimming shortened V by 5 bases and J by 1 base, and 8 bases separated the two germline ends. This CDR3 comprises 13 residues. The CDR3 region is CASSVDKNTEAFF. DNA of the CDR3: TGTGCCAGCAGCGTTGACAAGAACACTGAAGCTTTCTTT.

The chain links TRBV18 to TRBJ2-1; 12 nucleotides agree with TRBD1. Trimming at V came to 1 base and at J to 9 bases, leaving 4 bases not matched to a gene. The CDR3 loop spans 15 amino acids. Germline CDR1 and CDR2: KGHSH and LQKENI. CDR3 in amino acids: CASSPLGTGGGEQFF. CDR3 sequence (DNA): TGTGCCAGCTCACCACTAGGGACAGGGGGCGGTGAGCAGTTCTTC.

The chain has TRBV5-8 and TRBJ1-2, with D possibly being TRBD1 (5 bases). Looked up from germline, CDR1 is SGHTS and CDR2 is YDEGEE. The length of the CDR3 is 13 residues. Trimming took 4 bases from V and 3 from J, leaving 10 bases between them. The CDR3 protein is CASSPRGHYGYTF. The DNA of the CDR3 is TGTGCCAGCAGCCCCCGGGGCCACTATGGCTACACCTTC.

This clone was recorded only once. The chain carries TRBV6-5 and TRBJ2-3; D may be TRBD1 or TRBD2 (6 bases each). This CDR3 spans 15 amino acids. Trimming left V 1 base short and J 4 bases short, with 12 bases between. Germline lookup yields CDR1 MNHEY and CDR2 SVGAGI. CDR3 region: CASSYYVGGPDTQYF. CDR3 sequence (DNA): TGTGCCAGCAGTTACTACGTGGGGGGCCCAGATACGCAGTATTTT.

This clone appeared once. V usage is TRBV5-1 and J usage is TRBJ1-5, with D hard to call. Germline-derived CDR1 and CDR2 are SGHRS and YFSETQ. The CDR3 covers 14 residues. V shed 5 bases and J shed 5 bases, with 14 bases lying between them. The CDR3 region is CASSREGSDQPQHF. In DNA, the CDR3 is TGCGCCAGCAGTCGGGAGGGCTCGGATCAGCCCCAGCATTTT.

The rearrangement uses TRBV10-2 and TRBJ2-6, with D maybe TRBD2 (6 bases). This CDR3 has 13 amino acids. In germline, CDR1 is WSHSY, CDR2 SAAADI. Trimming removed 0 bases at V and 9 bases at J, with 6 bases between. CDR3 protein: CASSESRGNVLTF. The CDR3 region has the DNA TGCGCCAGCAGTGAGTCGCGGGGCAACGTCCTGACTTTC.

This chain uses TRBV4-1 with TRBJ1-6, with D possibly matching TRBD1 (5 bases). Trimming cost V 4 bases and J 7 bases, with 17 bases left between them. CDR3 length: 16 amino acids. Per the germline V gene, CDR1 is MGHRA and CDR2 is YSYEKL. The CDR3 spells CASSPPLAGQNSPLHF. Here the CDR3 DNA reads TGCGCCAGCAGCCCGCCGCTTGCAGGGCAAAATTCACCCCTCCACTTT.

The V and J genes are TRBV24-1 and TRBJ2-1, with no clear D. Germline loops: CDR1 KGHDR, CDR2 SFDVKD. Trimming stripped 2 bases from V and 6 bases from J, with 7 bases between. The CDR3 consists of 13 residues. The chain's CDR3 is CATSDWASNEQFF. The CDR3, as DNA: TGTGCCACCAGTGATTGGGCCAGCAATGAGCAGTTCTTC.

The J gene is TRBJ1-2, the V gene TRBV14; maybe TRBD1 (6 bases). V was trimmed by 4 bases and J by 4 bases, leaving 10 bases between them. The CDR3 is made up of 13 amino acids. Germline loops: CDR1 SGHDN, CDR2 FVKESK. The CDR3, as DNA: TGTGCCAGCAGCCTCGGACAGAGCTATGGCTACACCTTC. Residues: CASSLGQSYGYTF.

This clone has only a few counts. The V and J genes are TRBV29-1 and TRBJ2-1; either TRBD1 or TRBD2 may fit D (5 bases each). With 1 base removed from V and 1 base from J, the gap between germline ends came to 17 bases. Germline V CDR1 and CDR2: SQVTM, ANQGSEA. The CDR3 is 17 amino acids. This CDR3 is CSVEGPSAGRSYNEQFF. The CDR3, as DNA: TGCAGCGTTGAAGGCCCTTCCGCAGGGAGATCCTACAATGAGCAGTTCTTC.

The chain recombines TRBV19 with TRBJ1-1; no reliable D call. Germline V gene data show CDR1 as LNHDA and CDR2 as SQIVND (reference sequence). There are 12 residues in the CDR3. With 7 bases removed from V and 0 bases from J, the gap between germline ends came to 6 bases. The CDR3 protein is CASTSLNTEAFF. CDR3 nucleotides: TGTGCCAGTACCTCCTTGAACACTGAAGCTTTCTTT.

This clone has a single count. The chain employs TRBV11-2 and TRBJ2-7; D unresolved. Trimming removed 4 bases at V and 0 bases at J, with 13 bases between. The CDR3 runs 15 residues. Germline V gene lookup returns CDR1 SGHAT and CDR2 FQNNGV. The CDR3 DNA reads as TGTGCCAGCAGCTCATCAGACGGTAGCTCCTACGAGCAGTACTTC. This codes for CASSSSDGSSYEQYF.

V gene TRBV6-5 combines with J gene TRBJ1-6; possibly TRBD1 for D (5 bases). The CDR3 runs 14 residues. Germline CDR1 and CDR2: MNHEY and SVGAGI. V lost 6 bases and J 6 bases, leaving 12 bases between the germline ends. The DNA of the CDR3 is TGTGCCAGCAGGGGGGGACTTTTTAATTCACCCCTCCACTTT. Translation: CASRGGLFNSPLHF.

Concerning this clone itself: The junction shows a germline mismatch at one end, possibly a read error. V usage is TRBV6-5 and J usage is TRBJ1-1; D gene uncertain. Germline V lookup: CDR1 MNHEY, CDR2 SVGAGI. The CDR3 is made up of 13 amino acids. The CDR3 loop is CAGSLGKNTEAFF. The CDR3 region has the DNA TGTGCCGGCAGTTTGGGTAAGAACACTGAAGCTTTCTTT.

V gene TRBV30 combines with J gene TRBJ1-4; perhaps TRBD1 as D (5 bases). The CDR3 has 12 residues. V lost 4 bases and J 8 bases, leaving 11 bases between the germline ends. Germline loops: CDR1 GTSNPN, CDR2 SVGIG (reference sequence). CDR3 sequence: CAWTGVGEKLFF. The CDR3 nucleotides read TGTGCCTGGACGGGGGTTGGCGAAAAACTGTTTTTT.